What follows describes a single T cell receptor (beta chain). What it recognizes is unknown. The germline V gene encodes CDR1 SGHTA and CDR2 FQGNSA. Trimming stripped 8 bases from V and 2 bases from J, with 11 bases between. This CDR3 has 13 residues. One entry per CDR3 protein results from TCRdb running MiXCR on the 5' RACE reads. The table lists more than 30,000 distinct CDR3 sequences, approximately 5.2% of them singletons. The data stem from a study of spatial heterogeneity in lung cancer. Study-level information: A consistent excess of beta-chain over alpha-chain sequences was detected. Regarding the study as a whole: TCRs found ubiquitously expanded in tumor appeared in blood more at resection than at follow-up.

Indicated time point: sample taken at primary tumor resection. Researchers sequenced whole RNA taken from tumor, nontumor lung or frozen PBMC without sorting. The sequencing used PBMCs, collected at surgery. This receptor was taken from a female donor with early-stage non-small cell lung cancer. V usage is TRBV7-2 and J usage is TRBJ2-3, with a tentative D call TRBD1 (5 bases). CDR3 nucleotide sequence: TGTGCCAGCTCTTCCGGACACACAGATACGCAGTATTTT. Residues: CASSSGHTDTQYF.